This T cell receptor (beta chain) was captured by sequencing in a study of T cell repertoires in cytomegalovirus infection. As for the study in general: Used in the study were CMV epitopes, some recently identified and HLA-C-restricted, others well-studied and HLA-B-restricted. Public TCR beta signature analysis indicated the presence of both CMV infection and matching HLA type.

Germline V gene lookup returns CDR1 SGHTA and CDR2 FQGNSA. The CDR3 is made up of 18 amino acids. The V gene lost 0 bases and the J gene lost 1 base, with 18 bases spanning the gap. Broader study findings: Cumulative frequency of public TCR beta families picked out carriers of CMV plus the relevant HLA. HLA-C-restricted CMV clonotypes gave the most frequent clonotype in two of eight donors.

MiXCR, run by TCRdb on the reads, gives a single entry per CDR3 protein. The sample yields roughly 310,000 distinct CDR3 sequences, 29% seen once. On this clonotype itself: The antigen remains unidentified.

The chain couples TRBV7-2 to TRBJ1-1, with D possibly TRBD1 on 6 matching bases. The sequencing used cultured PBMCs, collected from culture after CMV antigen stimulation. This sequence was found in a human donor in good health (CMV status not recorded). Some clones in this sample may be carry-over from other donors' samples. Here the CDR3 reads CASSLALGGARWNTEAFF. The CDR3 coding sequence is TGTGCCAGCAGCTTAGCGCTGGGGGGGGCCCGGTGGAACACTGAAGCTTTCTTT. The variable domain in full, with the rest retrieved from reference TRBV7-2 and TRBJ1-1, is GAGVSQSPSNKVTEKGKDVELRCDPISGHTALYWYRQSLGQGLEFLIYFQGNSAPDKSGLPSDRFSAERTGGSVSTLTIQRTQQEDSAVYLCASSLALGGARWNTEAFFGQGTRLTVV.